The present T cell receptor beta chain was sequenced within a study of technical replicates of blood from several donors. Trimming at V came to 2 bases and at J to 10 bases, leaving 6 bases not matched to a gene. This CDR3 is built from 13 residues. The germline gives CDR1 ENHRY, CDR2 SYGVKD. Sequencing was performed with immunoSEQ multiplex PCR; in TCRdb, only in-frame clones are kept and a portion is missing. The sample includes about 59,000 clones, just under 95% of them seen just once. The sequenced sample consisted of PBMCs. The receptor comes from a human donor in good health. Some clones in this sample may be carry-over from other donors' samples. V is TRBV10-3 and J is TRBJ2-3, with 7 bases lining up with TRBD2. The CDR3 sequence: CAISETRLAPQYF. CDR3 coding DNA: TGTGCCATCAGTGAGACCCGACTAGCTCCGCAGTATTTT.